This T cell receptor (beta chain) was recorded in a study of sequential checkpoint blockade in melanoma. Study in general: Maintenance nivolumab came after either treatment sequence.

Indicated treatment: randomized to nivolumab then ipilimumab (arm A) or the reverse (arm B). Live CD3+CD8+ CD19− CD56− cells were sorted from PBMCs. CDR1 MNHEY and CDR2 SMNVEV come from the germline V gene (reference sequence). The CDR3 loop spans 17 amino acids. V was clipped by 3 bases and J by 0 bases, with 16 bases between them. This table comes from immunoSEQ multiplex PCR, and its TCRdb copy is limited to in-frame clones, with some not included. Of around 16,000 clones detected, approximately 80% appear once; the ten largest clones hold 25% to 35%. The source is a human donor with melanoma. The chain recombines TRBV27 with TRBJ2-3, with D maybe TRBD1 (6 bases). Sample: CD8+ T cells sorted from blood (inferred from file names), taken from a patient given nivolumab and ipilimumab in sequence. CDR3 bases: TGTGCCAGCAGTTTCTTTCCCAGACAGGCGAGCACAGATACGCAGTATTTT. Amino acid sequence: CASSFFPRQASTDTQYF.